The 20 T cell receptor beta chains below were found in one sample sequenced in a study of PD-1 blockade in classical Hodgkin lymphoma. Data came from immunoSEQ multiplex PCR; TCRdb stores just in-frame clones and leaves some out. The table records 20,000 to 25,000 clones, more than 90% of them present only once. Time point meaning: newly diagnosed, previously untreated cHL patient sample. Magnetic negative selection of thawed PBMCs was the method by which CD4+ T cells were purified. Sequenced sample: CD4+ T cells from blood. The source is a human donor with classical Hodgkin lymphoma.

This clone came up a few times. J is TRBJ1-1 and V is TRBV29-1; D unclear. CDR1 SQVTM and CDR2 ANQGSEA come from the germline V gene. Trimming cost V 6 bases and J 3 bases, with 14 bases left between them. This CDR3 is 13 amino acids long. The CDR3 is CSVRVNGDTEAFF. The CDR3 DNA is TGCAGCGTAAGGGTGAACGGGGACACTGAAGCTTTCTTT.

The CDR3 nucleotides read TGTGCCAGCAACCGTAGCGGGACGGGCACCGGGGAGCTGTTTTTT. It yields the protein CASNRSGTGTGELFF. This chain links TRBV28 with TRBJ2-2; 8 bases match TRBD2. Germline CDR1 is MDHEN and CDR2 is SYDVKM. V was pared by 7 bases and J by 4 bases, with 8 bases of the junction left unmatched. This CDR3 has 15 residues.

The gene calls are TRBV7-2 and TRBJ2-7, with 7 bases aligning to TRBD1. The V gene end was trimmed by 2 bases and the J gene end by 3 bases; junction bases not matched to a gene: 7. The length of the CDR3 is 15 residues. Germline CDR1 SGHTA, CDR2 FQGNSA. The chain's CDR3 is CASSLLSAGGYEQYF. CDR3 nucleotide sequence: TGTGCCAGCAGCTTACTCTCGGCAGGGGGCTACGAGCAGTACTTC.

This chain connects TRBV18 to TRBJ2-5; 16 bases agree with TRBD2. With V trimmed by 3 bases and J by 5 bases, 6 bases remained unmatched. Germline V gene data show CDR1 as KGHSH and CDR2 as LQKENI. This CDR3 contains 17 residues. The CDR3 bases are TGTGCCAGCTCACCGGGACTAGCGGGAGGGCCGCGGGAGACCCAGTACTTC. Amino acids: CASSPGLAGGPRETQYF.

The chain combines TRBV27 with TRBJ2-1; the D is unclear. The CDR3 totals 15 residues. V dropped 2 bases and J dropped 5 bases, with 13 bases sitting between them. Germline V gene sequence: CDR1 MNHEY, CDR2 SMNVEV (reference sequence). CDR3: CASSLLSLDHNEQFF. The CDR3 DNA follows: TGTGCCAGCAGTTTACTCTCCCTGGATCACAATGAGCAGTTCTTC.

V gene TRBV2 combines with J gene TRBJ2-5; no clear D. The germline V gene encodes CDR1 SNHLY and CDR2 FYNNEI. Trimming removed 4 bases at V and 5 bases at J, with 8 bases between. The CDR3 has 12 residues. CDR3 protein: CASSAVEETQYF. As DNA, the CDR3 is TGTGCCAGCAGTGCGGTGGAGGAGACCCAGTACTTC.

The V call is TRBV11-2, the J call TRBJ2-7, with a possible D match to TRBD2 (6 bases). The CDR3 extends over 12 amino acids. Germline values: CDR1 SGHAT, CDR2 FQNNGV. V shed 6 bases and J shed 7 bases, with 13 bases lying between them. The CDR3 DNA reads as TGTGCCAGCAGACCGCTAGCGTCTGAGCAGTACTTC. This gives the protein CASRPLASEQYF. Supplemented by reference TRBV11-2 and TRBJ2-7, the full variable domain reads EAGVAQSPRYKIIEKRQSVAFWCNPISGHATLYWYQQILGQGPKLLIQFQNNGVVDDSQLPKDRFSAERLKGVDSTLKIQPAKLEDSAVYLCASRPLASEQYFGPGTRLTVT.

This chain's CDR3 is CASSVAPDREDEQYF. The CDR3 region has the DNA TGTGCCAGCAGCGTAGCTCCCGACAGGGAGGACGAGCAGTACTTC. The V gene is TRBV9, the J gene TRBJ2-7, with TRBD1 as a possible D gene (7 bases). V was pared by 0 bases and J by 5 bases, with 15 bases between. CDR3 length: 15 amino acids. Per the germline V gene, CDR1 is SGDLS and CDR2 is YYNGEE.

CDR3 sequence reads: CASRMRESSYEQYF. As DNA, the CDR3 is TGTGCCAGCAGAATGAGGGAGAGCTCCTACGAGCAGTACTTC. The V and J genes are TRBV6-5 and TRBJ2-7; the D gene is possibly TRBD2 (5 bases). The CDR3 is 14 residues long. Germline V lookup: CDR1 MNHEY, CDR2 SVGAGI. V was shortened by 6 bases and J by 0 bases, with 12 bases between the two germline ends.

The genes are TRBV5-6 and TRBJ2-5; no clear D. This CDR3 has 14 amino acids. Trimming removed 0 bases from V and 4 bases from J, with 10 bases in between. CDR1 is SGHDT, CDR2 YYEEEE, per germline. The CDR3 DNA is TGTGCCAGCAGCTTGGAGGGTCCCCCAGAGACCCAGTACTTC. Amino acids: CASSLEGPPETQYF.

This clone was picked up one time. The CDR3 DNA sequence: TGTGCCTGGAGTAGAGACCGGGGGGACCTATTTTCCAATGAGCAGTTCTTC. This sequence encodes CAWSRDRGDLFSNEQFF. The chain couples TRBV30 to TRBJ2-1, with TRBD2 identical over 7 bases. CDR3 length: 17 amino acids. The V gene end was trimmed by 2 bases and the J gene end by 6 bases; junction bases not matched to a gene: 16. Germline V gives CDR1 GTSNPN, CDR2 SVGIG (reference sequence).

The V gene is TRBV2, the J gene TRBJ2-7; a possible D gene is TRBD2 (6 bases). V was shortened by 6 bases and J by 7 bases, with 22 bases between the two germline ends. Per germline, CDR1 SNHLY and CDR2 FYNNEI. The CDR3 has 15 residues. This CDR3 is CASRASSAVRTEQYF. The CDR3 DNA reads as TGTGCCAGCAGGGCATCTAGCGCAGTACGCACAGAGCAGTACTTC.

V gene TRBV9 combines with J gene TRBJ2-3; 10 bases fit TRBD2. Germline V gives CDR1 SGDLS, CDR2 YYNGEE. The CDR3 extends over 14 amino acids. Unmatched junction bases numbered 10, after V lost 4 bases and J lost 11 bases. CDR3 region: CASSPSGGAGGQYF. CDR3 sequence (DNA): TGTGCCAGCAGCCCGAGCGGGGGGGCCGGTGGGCAGTATTTT. The whole variable domain, remainder taken from reference TRBV9 and TRBJ2-3, is DSGVTQTPKHLITATGQRVTLRCSPRSGDLSVYWYQQSLDQGLQFLIQYYNGEERAKGNILERFSAQQFPDLHSELNLSSLELGDSALYFCASSPSGGAGGQYFGPGTRLTVL.

This clone was seen just once. In DNA, the CDR3 is TGTGCCAGCAGCTTGCCAGGACAGATTTATGGCTACACCTTC. Translation gives CASSLPGQIYGYTF. The V and J genes are TRBV5-6 and TRBJ1-2; possible D gene TRBD1, 6 bases. Germline values: CDR1 SGHDT, CDR2 YYEEEE. The CDR3 is made up of 14 amino acids. The V and J ends lost 1 base and 5 bases respectively, with 12 bases between them.

A remark on this clone: The junction departs from the called germline gene at one end, perhaps through a read error. The chain recombines TRBV15 with TRBJ2-7, with unresolved D. The CDR3 covers 15 residues. Germline lookup yields CDR1 LNHNV and CDR2 YYDKDF (reference sequence). CDR3 bases: TGTGCCACCAGCAGAGGAGGTTCAGTCTCCCACGAGCAGTACTTC. It translates to CATSRGGSVSHEQYF.

The sample holds one count of this clone. The chain is built from TRBV18 and TRBJ1-2, with D unresolved. Germline-derived CDR1 and CDR2 are KGHSH and LQKENI. V was cut by 0 bases and J by 2 bases, with 4 bases left in between. The CDR3 has 13 residues. The CDR3 is CASSPPGNYGYTF. CDR3 in DNA: TGTGCCAGCTCACCACCAGGGAACTATGGCTACACCTTC.

The chain combines TRBV28 with TRBJ2-7; D is undetermined. Trimming removed 5 bases from V and 2 bases from J, with 13 bases in between. This CDR3 region has 14 residues. Per the germline V gene, CDR1 is MDHEN and CDR2 is SYDVKM. The CDR3 loop is CASSASRTPYEQYF. CDR3 DNA: TGTGCCAGCAGTGCCTCTAGGACCCCCTACGAGCAGTACTTC. The full variable domain, rest sourced from reference TRBV28 and TRBJ2-7, is DVKVTQSSRYLVKRTGEKVFLECVQDMDHENMFWYRQDPGLGLRLIYFSYDVKMKEKGDIPEGYSVSREKKERFSLILESASTNQTSMYLCASSASRTPYEQYFGPGTRLTVT.

The CDR3 loop is CASSLPQQETQYF. DNA of the CDR3: TGTGCCAGCAGCTTACCACAGCAAGAGACCCAGTACTTC. This rearrangement joins TRBV5-4 to TRBJ2-5; D not resolved. Trimming pared 2 bases from V and 2 bases from J, leaving 7 bases between. CDR1 and CDR2 from the germline V gene are SGHNT and YYREEE (reference sequence). The CDR3 is made up of 13 amino acids.

This clone occurred once. The chain joins TRBV19 to TRBJ1-1; no clear D gene. Germline CDR1 LNHDA, CDR2 SQIVND (reference sequence). Trimming left V 3 bases short and J 3 bases short, with 14 bases between. The CDR3 covers 15 residues. CDR3 sequence: CASSIGPERDTEAFF. The CDR3 DNA sequence: TGTGCCAGTAGTATCGGACCGGAGAGAGACACTGAAGCTTTCTTT.

V is TRBV7-9 and J is TRBJ2-3, with TRBD1 matching 9 bases. The CDR3 is 15 residues long. The J segment lost 3 bases and the V segment lost 1 base, leaving 2 bases of the junction unmatched. Germline CDR1 SEHNR, CDR2 FQNEAQ (reference sequence). CDR3 in DNA: TGTGCCAGCAGCTTAGACAGGGGGCGAACAGATACGCAGTATTTT. This codes for CASSLDRGRTDTQYF.